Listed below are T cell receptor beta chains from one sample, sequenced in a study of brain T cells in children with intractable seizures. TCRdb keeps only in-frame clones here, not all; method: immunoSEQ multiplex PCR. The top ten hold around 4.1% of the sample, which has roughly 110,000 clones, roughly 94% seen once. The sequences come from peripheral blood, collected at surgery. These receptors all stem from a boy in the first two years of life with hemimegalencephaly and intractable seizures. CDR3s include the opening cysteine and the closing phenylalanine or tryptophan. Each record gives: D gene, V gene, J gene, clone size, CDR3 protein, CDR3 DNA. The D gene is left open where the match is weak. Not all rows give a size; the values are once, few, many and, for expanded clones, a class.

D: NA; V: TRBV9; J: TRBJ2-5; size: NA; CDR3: CASSVGVQQETQYF; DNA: TGTGCCAGCAGCGTAGGGGTACAGCAAGAGACCCAGTACTTC
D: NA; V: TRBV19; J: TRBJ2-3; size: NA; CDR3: CASSIGQGWTDTQYF; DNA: TGTGCCAGTAGTATCGGGCAGGGTTGGACAGATACGCAGTATTTT
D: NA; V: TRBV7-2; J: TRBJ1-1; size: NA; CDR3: CASRIGLNTEAFF; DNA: TGTGCCAGCAGAATAGGGTTGAACACTGAAGCTTTCTTT
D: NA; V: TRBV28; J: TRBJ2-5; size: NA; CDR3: CASLEIQGRGKETQYF; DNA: TGTGCCAGCCTTGAAATTCAGGGGAGGGGGAAAGAGACCCAGTACTTC
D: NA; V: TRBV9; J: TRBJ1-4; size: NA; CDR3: CASSVDPAGNEKLFF; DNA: TGTGCCAGCAGCGTAGATCCGGCGGGAAATGAAAAACTGTTTTTT
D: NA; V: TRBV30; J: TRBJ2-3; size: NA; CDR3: CAWSVLGGPLTDTQYF; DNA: TGTGCCTGGAGTGTACTGGGGGGCCCCCTCACAGATACGCAGTATTTT
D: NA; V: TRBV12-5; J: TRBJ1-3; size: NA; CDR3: CASGSRNSEDTIYF; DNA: TGTGCTAGTGGTTCCCGTAATTCTGAAGACACCATATATTTT
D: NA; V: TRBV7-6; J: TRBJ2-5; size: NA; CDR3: CASSPRSLQQTQETQYF; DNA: TGTGCCAGCAGCCCTAGGTCTCTCCAGCAAACGCAAGAGACCCAGTACTTC
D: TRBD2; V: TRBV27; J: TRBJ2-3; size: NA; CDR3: CATAFRAGGLHRTDTQYF; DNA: TGTGCCACCGCCTTCCGAGCGGGAGGCCTCCACCGCACAGATACGCAGTATTTT
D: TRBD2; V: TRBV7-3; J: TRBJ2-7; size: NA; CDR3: CASSLWTSPYEQYF; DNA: TGTGCCAGCAGCTTATGGACTAGCCCCTACGAGCAGTACTTC
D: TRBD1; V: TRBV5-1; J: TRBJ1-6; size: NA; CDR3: CASSVQVWDRENSPLHF; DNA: TGCGCCAGCAGCGTCCAAGTTTGGGACAGGGAGAATTCACCCCTCCACTTT
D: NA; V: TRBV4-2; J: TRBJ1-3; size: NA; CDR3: CASSQEDSFSGNTIYF; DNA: TGTGCCAGCAGCCAAGAGGACAGCTTCTCTGGAAACACCATATATTTT
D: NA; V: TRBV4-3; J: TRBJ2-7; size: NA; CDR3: CASSQGWFEGGYEQYF; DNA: TGCGCCAGCAGCCAAGGGTGGTTTGAGGGCGGTTACGAGCAGTACTTC
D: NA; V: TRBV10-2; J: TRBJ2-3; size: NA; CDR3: CASSGELDTQYF; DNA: TGCGCCAGCAGTGGGGAGTTGGATACGCAGTATTTT
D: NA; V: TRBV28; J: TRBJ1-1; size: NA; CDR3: CASSSAGIMNTEAFF; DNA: TGTGCCAGCAGTTCGGCAGGGATCATGAACACTGAAGCTTTCTTT
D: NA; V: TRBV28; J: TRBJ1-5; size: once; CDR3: CASSPWEGQGRQPQHF; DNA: TGTGCCAGCAGTCCATGGGAGGGGCAGGGACGTCAGCCCCAGCATTTT
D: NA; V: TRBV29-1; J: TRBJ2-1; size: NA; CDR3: CSVARLLSGNEQFF; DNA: TGCAGCGTTGCACGGCTCCTCTCCGGAAATGAGCAGTTCTTC
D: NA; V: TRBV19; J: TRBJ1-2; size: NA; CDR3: CASSIGDYGYTF; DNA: TGTGCCAGTAGTATAGGGGACTATGGCTACACCTTC
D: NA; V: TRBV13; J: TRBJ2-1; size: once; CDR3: CASSSSELQVPGGGTNNEQFF; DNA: TGTGCCAGCAGCTCCTCAGAGCTTCAAGTTCCTGGAGGCGGGACCAACAATGAGCAGTTCTTC
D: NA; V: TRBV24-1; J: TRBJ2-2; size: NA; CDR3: CATSDFTRANTGELFF; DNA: TGTGCCACCAGTGATTTCACCAGGGCGAACACCGGGGAGCTGTTTTTT
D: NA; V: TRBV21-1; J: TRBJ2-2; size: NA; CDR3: CASTNNPPDGNTGELFF; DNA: TGTGCCAGCACCAATAACCCCCCCGACGGTAACACCGGGGAGCTGTTTTTT
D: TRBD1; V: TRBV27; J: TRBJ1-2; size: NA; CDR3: CASSSPWRQGAGESYTF; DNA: TGTGCCAGCAGTTCCCCATGGAGACAGGGGGCGGGAGAAAGCTACACCTTC
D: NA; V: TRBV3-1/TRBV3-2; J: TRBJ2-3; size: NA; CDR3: CASSPGFTDTQYF; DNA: TGTGCCAGCAGCCCCGGGTTCACAGATACGCAGTATTTT
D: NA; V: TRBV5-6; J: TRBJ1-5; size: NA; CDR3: CASSLLYQPQHF; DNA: TGTGCCAGCAGCTTGTTGTATCAGCCCCAGCATTTT
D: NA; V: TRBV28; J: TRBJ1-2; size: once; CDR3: CASSPSIRWGRGYTF; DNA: TGTGCCAGCAGTCCGTCTATCAGGTGGGGTCGTGGCTACACCTTC
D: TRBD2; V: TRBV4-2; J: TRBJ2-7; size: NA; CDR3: CASSQEAGGGGQYF; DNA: TGTGCCAGCAGCCAAGAGGCAGGAGGCGGGGGGCAGTACTTC
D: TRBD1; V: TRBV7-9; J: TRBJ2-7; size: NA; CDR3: CASSLGTGGSYEQYF; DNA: TGTGCCAGCAGCTTAGGGACAGGGGGCTCCTACGAGCAGTACTTC
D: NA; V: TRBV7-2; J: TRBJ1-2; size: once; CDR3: CASSRNGQNYGYTF; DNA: TGTGCCAGCAGCCGTAACGGACAGAACTATGGCTACACCTTC
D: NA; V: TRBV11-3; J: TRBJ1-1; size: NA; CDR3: CASSPRLTQNTEAFF; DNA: TGTGCCAGCAGCCCCCGACTGACTCAAAACACTGAAGCTTTCTTT
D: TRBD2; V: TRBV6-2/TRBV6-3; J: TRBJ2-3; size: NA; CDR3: CASSYGGRLAQYF; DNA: TGTGCCAGCAGTTACGGCGGGAGGCTGGCGCAGTATTTT
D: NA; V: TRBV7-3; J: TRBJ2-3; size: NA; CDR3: CASSLGTSTDTQYF; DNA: TGTGCCAGCAGCTTAGGGACATCCACAGATACGCAGTATTTT
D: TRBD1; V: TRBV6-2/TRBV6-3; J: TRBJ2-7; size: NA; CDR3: CASSFNPGTGNNEQYF; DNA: TGTGCCAGCAGTTTCAACCCCGGGACAGGGAACAACGAGCAGTACTTC
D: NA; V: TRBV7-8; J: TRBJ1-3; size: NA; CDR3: CASSLAEFGNTIYF; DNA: TGTGCCAGCAGCTTAGCGGAATTCGGAAACACCATATATTTT
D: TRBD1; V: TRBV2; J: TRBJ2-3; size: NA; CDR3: CASSPDRGADTQYF; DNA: TGTGCCAGCAGTCCTGACAGGGGGGCAGATACGCAGTATTTT
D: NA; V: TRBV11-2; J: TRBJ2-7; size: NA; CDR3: CASSPGNRAVGEQYF; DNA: TGTGCCAGCAGCCCCGGTAACAGGGCGGTGGGCGAGCAGTACTTC
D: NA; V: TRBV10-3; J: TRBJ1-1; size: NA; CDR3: CAIRPFQGGSTEAFF; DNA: TGTGCCATCCGCCCCTTTCAGGGTGGCTCCACTGAAGCTTTCTTT
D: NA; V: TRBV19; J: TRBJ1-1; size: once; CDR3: CASSIDPGFAEAFF; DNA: TGTGCCAGTAGTATAGATCCAGGGTTCGCTGAAGCTTTCTTT
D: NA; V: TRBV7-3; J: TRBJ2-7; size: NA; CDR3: CASSPTPGFYEQYF; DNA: TGTGCCAGCAGCCCGACCCCGGGGTTCTACGAGCAGTACTTC
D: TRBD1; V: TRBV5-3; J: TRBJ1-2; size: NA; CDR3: CARSLAGQGKPNYGYTF; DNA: TGTGCCAGAAGCTTGGCGGGACAGGGTAAGCCTAACTATGGCTACACCTTC
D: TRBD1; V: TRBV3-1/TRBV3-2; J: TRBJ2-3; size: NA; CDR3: CASSQRDRASTDTQYF; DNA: TGTGCCAGCAGCCAACGGGACAGGGCAAGCACAGATACGCAGTATTTT